This T cell receptor (beta chain) stems from a study of neurological immune-mediated disorders. Study-level points and caveats: None of the CDR3 amino acid sequences found in expanded clones was shared across subjects. This suggests that the TCR-beta repertoires were private in all groups.

Time point defined: longitudinal time-point 3. Unsorted libraries were generated from 2 million PBMCs held at -80 degrees C. This clonotype has ten or more counts. As yet, its antigen is unknown. The method for making cDNA was 5'RACE, and it used 10-nucleotide random UMIs. TCRdb passed the 5' RACE reads through MiXCR, listing each CDR3 protein once. The table shows 84,000 or so distinct CDR3 sequences, with around 4.7% occurring only once. The CDR3 totals 14 residues. Germline lookup yields CDR1 SGHRS and CDR2 YFSETQ. The J segment lost 4 bases and the V segment lost 5 bases, leaving 6 bases of the junction unmatched.

The sequencing sample was made of PBMCs. This clonotype originated in a woman aged 55-69 years with multiple sclerosis. The chain combines TRBV5-1 with TRBJ2-5, with 9 bases matching TRBD2. This chain's CDR3 is CASSQQTSGETQYF. As DNA, the CDR3 is TGCGCCAGCAGTCAACAGACTAGCGGAGAGACCCAGTACTTC.